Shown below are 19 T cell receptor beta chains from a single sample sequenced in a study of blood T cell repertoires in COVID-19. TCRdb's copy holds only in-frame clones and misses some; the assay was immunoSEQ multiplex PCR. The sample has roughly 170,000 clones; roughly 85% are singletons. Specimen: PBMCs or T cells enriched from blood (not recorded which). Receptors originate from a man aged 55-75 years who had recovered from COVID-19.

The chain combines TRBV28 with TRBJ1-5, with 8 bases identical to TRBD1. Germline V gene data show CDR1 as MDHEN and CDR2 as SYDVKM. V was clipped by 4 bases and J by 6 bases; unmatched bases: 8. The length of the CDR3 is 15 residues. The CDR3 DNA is TGTGCCAGCAGTTCCGGGACAGGAGTTCTTCAGCCCCAGCATTTT. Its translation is CASSSGTGVLQPQHF.

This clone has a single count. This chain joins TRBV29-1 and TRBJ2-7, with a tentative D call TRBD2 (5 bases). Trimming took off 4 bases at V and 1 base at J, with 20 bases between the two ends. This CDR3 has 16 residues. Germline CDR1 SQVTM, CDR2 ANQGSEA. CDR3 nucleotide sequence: TGCAGCGTTGTTGTGGAAAACATGGGCGGGTCCTACGAGCAGTACTTC. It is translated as CSVVVENMGGSYEQYF.

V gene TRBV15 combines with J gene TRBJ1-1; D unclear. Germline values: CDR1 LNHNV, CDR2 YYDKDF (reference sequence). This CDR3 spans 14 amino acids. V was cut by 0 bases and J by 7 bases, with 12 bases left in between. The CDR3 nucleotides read TGTGCCACCAGCAGAGATCCCGTGAAGAGTGAAGCTTTCTTT. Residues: CATSRDPVKSEAFF.

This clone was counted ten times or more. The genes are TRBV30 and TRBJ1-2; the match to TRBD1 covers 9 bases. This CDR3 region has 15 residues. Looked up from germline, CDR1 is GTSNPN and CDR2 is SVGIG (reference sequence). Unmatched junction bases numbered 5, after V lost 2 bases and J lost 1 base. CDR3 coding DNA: TGTGCCTGGAGTACCACGGGACAGGGTAACTATGGCTACACCTTC. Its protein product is CAWSTTGQGNYGYTF.

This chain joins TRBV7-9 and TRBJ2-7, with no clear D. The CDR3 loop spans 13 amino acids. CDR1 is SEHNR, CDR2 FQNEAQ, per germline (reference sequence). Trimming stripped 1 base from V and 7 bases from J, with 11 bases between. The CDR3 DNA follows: TGTGCCAGCAGCTTAGATGAGACGAGGGAGCAGTACTTC. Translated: CASSLDETREQYF. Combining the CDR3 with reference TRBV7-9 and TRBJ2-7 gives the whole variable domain DTGVSQNPRHKITKRGQNVTFRCDPISEHNRLYWYRQTLGQGPEFLTYFQNEAQLEKSRLLSDRFSAERPKGSFSTLEIQRTEQGDSAMYLCASSLDETREQYFGPGTRLTVT.

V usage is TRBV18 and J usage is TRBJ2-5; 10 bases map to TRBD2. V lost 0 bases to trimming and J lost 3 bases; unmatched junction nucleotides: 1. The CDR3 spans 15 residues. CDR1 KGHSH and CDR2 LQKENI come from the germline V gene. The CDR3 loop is CASSPPGLAEETQYF. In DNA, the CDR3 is TGTGCCAGCTCACCACCAGGACTAGCGGAAGAGACCCAGTACTTC.

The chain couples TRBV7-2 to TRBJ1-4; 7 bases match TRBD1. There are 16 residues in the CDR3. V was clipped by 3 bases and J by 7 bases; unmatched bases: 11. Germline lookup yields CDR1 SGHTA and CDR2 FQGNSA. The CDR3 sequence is CASSLGNRGMGEKLFF. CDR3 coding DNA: TGTGCCAGCAGCTTGGGAAACAGGGGAATGGGTGAAAAACTGTTTTTT.

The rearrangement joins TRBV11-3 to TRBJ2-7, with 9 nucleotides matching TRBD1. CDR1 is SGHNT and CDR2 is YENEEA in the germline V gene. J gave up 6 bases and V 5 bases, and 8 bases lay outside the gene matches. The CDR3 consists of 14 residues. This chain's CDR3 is CASSRGGQGGEQYF. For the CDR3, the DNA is TGTGCCAGCAGCCGAGGGGGACAGGGAGGCGAGCAGTACTTC.

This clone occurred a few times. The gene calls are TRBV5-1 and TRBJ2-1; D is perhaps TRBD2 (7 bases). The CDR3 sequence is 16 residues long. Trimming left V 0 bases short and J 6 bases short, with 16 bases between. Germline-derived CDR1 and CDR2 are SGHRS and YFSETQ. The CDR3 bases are TGCGCCAGCAGCTTGGTGCCGGGGGGCGTAATCAATGAGCAGTTCTTC. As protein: CASSLVPGGVINEQFF.

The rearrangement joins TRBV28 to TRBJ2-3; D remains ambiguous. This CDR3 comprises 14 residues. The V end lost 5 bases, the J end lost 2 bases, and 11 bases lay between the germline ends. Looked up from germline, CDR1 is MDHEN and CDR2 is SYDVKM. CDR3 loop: CASSMRQVTDTQYF. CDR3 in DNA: TGTGCCAGCAGTATGAGACAAGTCACAGATACGCAGTATTTT.

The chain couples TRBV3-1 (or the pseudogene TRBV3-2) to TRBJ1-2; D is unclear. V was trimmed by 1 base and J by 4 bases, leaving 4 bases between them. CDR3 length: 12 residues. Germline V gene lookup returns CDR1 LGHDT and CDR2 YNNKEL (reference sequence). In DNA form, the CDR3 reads TGTGCCAGCAGCCAAGGCGGCTATGGCTACACCTTC. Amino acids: CASSQGGYGYTF.

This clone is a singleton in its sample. Written as DNA, the CDR3 is TGTGCCAGCAGCGCGACTAGCGGGGGGGCAGCAGATACGCAGTATTTT. Translation gives CASSATSGGAADTQYF. The genes are TRBV9 and TRBJ2-3; 14 bases are a match to TRBD2. The trim removed 3 bases at V and 4 bases at J, leaving 4 bases unmatched. This CDR3 region has 16 residues. CDR1 is SGDLS, CDR2 YYNGEE, per germline.

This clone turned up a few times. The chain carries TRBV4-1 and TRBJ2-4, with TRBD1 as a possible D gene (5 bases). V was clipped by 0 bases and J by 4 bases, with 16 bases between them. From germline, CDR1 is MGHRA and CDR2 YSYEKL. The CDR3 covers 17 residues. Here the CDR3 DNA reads TGCGCCAGCAGCCAAGATCGGAGTTTGACAGTTAAAAACATTCAGTACTTC. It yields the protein CASSQDRSLTVKNIQYF.

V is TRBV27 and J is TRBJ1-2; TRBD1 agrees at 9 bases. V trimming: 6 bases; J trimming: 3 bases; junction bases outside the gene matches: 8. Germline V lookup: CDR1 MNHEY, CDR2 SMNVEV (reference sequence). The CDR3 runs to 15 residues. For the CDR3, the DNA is TGTGCCAGCAGGGGTCGGACAGGGGAGGACTATGGCTACACCTTC. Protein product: CASRGRTGEDYGYTF.

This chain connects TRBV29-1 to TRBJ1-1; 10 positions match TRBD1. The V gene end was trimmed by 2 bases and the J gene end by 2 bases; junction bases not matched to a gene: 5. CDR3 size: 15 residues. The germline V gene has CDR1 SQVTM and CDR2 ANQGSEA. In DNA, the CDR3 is TGCAGCGTTGAACGGGGACAGGGGACAAACACTGAAGCTTTCTTT. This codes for CSVERGQGTNTEAFF.

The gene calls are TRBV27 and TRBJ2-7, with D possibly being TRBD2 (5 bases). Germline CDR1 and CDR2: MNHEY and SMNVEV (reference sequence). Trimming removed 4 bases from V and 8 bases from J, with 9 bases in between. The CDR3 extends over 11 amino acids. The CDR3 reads CASSSTGKQYF. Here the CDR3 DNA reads TGTGCCAGCAGTTCTACGGGGAAGCAGTACTTC.

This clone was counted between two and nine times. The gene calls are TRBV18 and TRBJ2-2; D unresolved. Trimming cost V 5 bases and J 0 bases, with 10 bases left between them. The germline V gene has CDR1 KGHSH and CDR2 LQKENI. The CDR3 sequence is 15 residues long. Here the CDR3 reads CASSSDGTNTGELFF. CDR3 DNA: TGTGCCAGCTCAAGCGACGGTACGAACACCGGGGAGCTGTTTTTT.

CDR3 sequence: CASSDSGTAAYEQYF. CDR3 bases: TGTGCCAGCAGTGACAGTGGAACAGCAGCCTACGAGCAGTACTTC. The chain has TRBV6-1 and TRBJ2-7; no definite D call. Per germline, CDR1 MNHNS and CDR2 SASEGT. The V and J ends lost 3 bases and 2 bases respectively, with 14 bases between them. This CDR3 is built from 15 residues.

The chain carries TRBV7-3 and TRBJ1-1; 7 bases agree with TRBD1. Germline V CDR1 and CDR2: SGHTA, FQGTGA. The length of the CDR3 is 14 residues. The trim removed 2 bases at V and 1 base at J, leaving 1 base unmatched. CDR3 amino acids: CASSLDRENTEAFF. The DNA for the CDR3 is TGTGCCAGCAGCTTAGACAGGGAGAACACTGAAGCTTTCTTT. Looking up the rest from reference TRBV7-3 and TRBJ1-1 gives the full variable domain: GAGVSQTPSNKVTEKGKYVELRCDPISGHTALYWYRQSLGQGPEFLIYFQGTGAADDSGLPNDRFFAVRPEGSVSTLKIQRTERGDSAVYLCASSLDRENTEAFFGQGTRLTVV.